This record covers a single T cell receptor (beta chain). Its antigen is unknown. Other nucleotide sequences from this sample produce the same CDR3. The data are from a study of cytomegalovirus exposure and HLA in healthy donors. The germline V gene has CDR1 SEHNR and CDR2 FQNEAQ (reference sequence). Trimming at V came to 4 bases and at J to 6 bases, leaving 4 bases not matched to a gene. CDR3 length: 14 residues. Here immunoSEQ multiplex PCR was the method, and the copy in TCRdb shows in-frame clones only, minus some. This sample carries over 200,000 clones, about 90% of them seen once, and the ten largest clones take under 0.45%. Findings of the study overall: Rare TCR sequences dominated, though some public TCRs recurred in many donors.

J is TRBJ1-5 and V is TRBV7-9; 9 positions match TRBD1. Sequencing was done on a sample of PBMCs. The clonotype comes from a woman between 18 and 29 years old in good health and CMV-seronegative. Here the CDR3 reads CASSSGQGSQPQHF. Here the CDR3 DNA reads TGTGCCAGCAGCTCGGGACAGGGCTCTCAGCCCCAGCATTTT.